Listed here are 14 T cell receptor beta chains from one sample, sequenced in a study of T cell repertoires in cytomegalovirus infection. One entry per CDR3 protein, called by TCRdb with MiXCR from the reads. Among around 450,000 distinct CDR3 sequences, about 10% were seen once, and the ten largest hold about a tenth. Sequencing used PBMCs. Every receptor here comes from a human donor in good health (CMV status not recorded). Some clones in this sample may be carry-over from other donors' samples.

There are many counts of this clonotype. The J gene is TRBJ1-1, the V gene TRBV19; 9 positions agree with TRBD1. Germline CDR1 LNHDA, CDR2 SQIVND (reference sequence). The CDR3 spans 17 residues. Losses at the gene ends were 2 bases for V and 0 bases for J; bases not matched to a gene: 7. The CDR3 bases are TGTGCCAGTAGTATACGGCGGACAGGGGCCTTGAACACTGAAGCTTTCTTT. Translation: CASSIRRTGALNTEAFF.

Many counts were recorded for this clonotype. The rearrangement links TRBV7-8 to TRBJ1-3, with D possibly TRBD1 on 5 matching bases. The germline V gene encodes CDR1 SGHVS and CDR2 FQNEAQ. The CDR3 runs to 14 residues. The V end was cut by 2 bases, the J end by 2 bases, with 7 bases between. The CDR3 nucleotides read TGTGCCAGCAGCTTAAGGGGAGCTGGAAACACCATATATTTT. Translating it yields CASSLRGAGNTIYF. Full variable domain (missing parts from reference TRBV7-8 and TRBJ1-3): GAGVSQSPRYKVAKRGQDVALRCDPISGHVSLFWYQQALGQGPEFLTYFQNEAQLDKSGLPSDRFFAERPEGSVSTLKIQRTQQEDSAVYLCASSLRGAGNTIYFGEGSWLTVV.

This clonotype was recorded many times. The V call is TRBV6-1, the J call TRBJ1-1; 8 nucleotides line up with TRBD1. CDR1 is MNHNS and CDR2 is SASEGT in the germline V gene. CDR3 length: 13 amino acids. The trim removed 8 bases at V and 0 bases at J, leaving 2 bases unmatched. The CDR3 nucleotides read TGTGCCAGCCTACAGGGGGTGAACACTGAAGCTTTCTTT. Protein sequence: CASLQGVNTEAFF.

This chain links TRBV28 with TRBJ1-1; no reliable D call. Germline V gene sequence: CDR1 MDHEN, CDR2 SYDVKM. With 7 bases removed from V and 0 bases from J, the gap between germline ends came to 9 bases. The CDR3 extends over 13 amino acids. The CDR3 DNA reads as TGTGCCAGCATTTCGGATCTGAACACTGAAGCTTTCTTT. Its translation is CASISDLNTEAFF.

This clonotype was seen repeatedly, ten times or more. The gene calls are TRBV2 and TRBJ2-1, with D hard to call. Germline V lookup: CDR1 SNHLY, CDR2 FYNNEI. V lost 8 bases and J 7 bases, leaving 9 bases between the germline ends. This CDR3 is built from 11 residues. The CDR3 spells CASLDRNEQFF. The DNA of the CDR3 is TGTGCCAGCCTAGATCGGAATGAGCAGTTCTTC.

As regards this clonotype: A much larger clone lies a single base off, so this may be a read error. The conserved closing phenylalanine or tryptophan is absent in this CDR3, likely reflecting a read error. V gene TRBV11-2 combines with J gene TRBJ1-1; 10 nucleotides line up with TRBD1. The CDR3 is made up of 14 amino acids. Unmatched junction bases numbered 5, after V lost 5 bases and J lost 5 bases. Germline CDR1 and CDR2: SGHAT and FQNNGV. CDR3 in DNA: TGTGCCAGCAGCGTTACGGACAGGGGGACTGAAGCTTTCCTT. Its translation: CASSVTDRGTEAFL.

Ten or more counts support this clonotype. This chain joins TRBV6-6 and TRBJ1-3, with TRBD1 identical over 7 bases. The length of the CDR3 is 14 residues. Per the germline V gene, CDR1 is MNHNY and CDR2 is SVGAGI (reference sequence). V dropped 6 bases and J dropped 4; count of bases not matched to a gene: 6. The CDR3 loop reads CASSRQGLGNTIYF. The DNA for the CDR3 is TGTGCCAGCAGCCGACAGGGTTTAGGAAACACCATATATTTT.

There are a few counts of this clonotype. The CDR3 DNA is TGTGCCAGCAGCCAGATCCTCCAGCGTAACACAGATACGCAGTATTTT. Translation gives CASSQILQRNTDTQYF. The chain couples TRBV5-4 to TRBJ2-3; D ambiguous. The V end lost 4 bases, the J end lost 2 bases, and 17 bases lay between the germline ends. The germline V gene has CDR1 SGHNT and CDR2 YYREEE (reference sequence). The CDR3 extends over 16 amino acids. The whole variable domain, remainder taken from reference TRBV5-4 and TRBJ2-3, is ETGVTQSPTHLIKTRGQQVTLRCSSQSGHNTVSWYQQALGQGPQFIFQYYREEENGRGNFPPRFSGLQFPNYSSELNVNALELDDSALYLCASSQILQRNTDTQYFGPGTRLTVL.

Worth noting for this clonotype: This may stem from a read error, because a much larger clone lies one nucleotide away. CDR3 sequence (DNA): TGTGTCAGCAGCTCAAACGAGGCGGACAGCTCTTACTATGGCTACACCTTC. It is translated as CVSSSNEADSSYYGYTF. V usage is TRBV7-6 and J usage is TRBJ1-2, with D perhaps TRBD1 (6 bases). Germline-derived CDR1 and CDR2 are SGHVS and FNYEAQ. The CDR3 is made up of 17 amino acids.

In its sample, this clonotype was seen many times. The chain combines TRBV29-1 with TRBJ2-5; 10 nucleotides agree with TRBD2. Germline V CDR1 and CDR2: SQVTM, ANQGSEA. The CDR3 is made up of 15 amino acids. The ends lost 6 bases at V and 4 bases at J; junction bases unmatched: 11. CDR3: CSVPGRASGRETQYF. In nucleotides, the CDR3 is TGCAGCGTGCCCGGAAGGGCTAGCGGGAGAGAGACCCAGTACTTC.

At least ten counts were recorded for this clonotype. The chain is built from TRBV28 and TRBJ1-2, with D tentatively TRBD1 (6 bases). The germline V gene encodes CDR1 MDHEN and CDR2 SYDVKM. Trimming removed 7 bases from V and 4 bases from J, with 19 bases in between. The CDR3 is 15 amino acids. The CDR3 is CASTLAGTNTYGYTF. The CDR3 coding sequence is TGTGCCAGCACCCTAGCGGGGACAAACACCTATGGCTACACCTTC.

About this clonotype itself: A much larger clone lies a single base off, so this may be a read error. The gene calls are TRBV5-6 and TRBJ2-7; 8 bases line up with TRBD2. CDR1 and CDR2 from the germline V gene are SGHDT and YYEEEE. The CDR3 is 15 residues long. Trimming removed 4 bases from V and 3 bases from J; junction bases left unmatched: 9. The CDR3 loop is CASSPRLARLYEQYF. CDR3 DNA sequence: TGTGCCAGCAGCCCGCGACTAGCGCGACTCTACGAGCAGTACTTC.

V is TRBV30 and J is TRBJ2-1, with 8 bases fitting TRBD2. The CDR3 contains 17 residues. From germline, CDR1 is GTSNPN and CDR2 SVGIG (reference sequence). Germline trimming cut 2 bases from V and 4 bases from J; bases unmatched to any gene: 13. CDR3: CAWSPTLSGSGYNEQFF. The CDR3 nucleotides are TGTGCCTGGAGTCCGACCCTCAGCGGGAGTGGATACAATGAGCAGTTCTTC.

This chain connects TRBV6-5 to TRBJ2-1; possibly TRBD2 for D (6 bases). Trimming shortened V by 0 bases and J by 0 bases, and 12 bases separated the two germline ends. The germline CDR1 and CDR2 sequences are MNHEY and SVGAGI. This CDR3 is built from 17 residues. CDR3 residues: CASSYSSSGASYNEQFF. CDR3 in DNA: TGTGCCAGCAGTTACTCAAGTAGCGGAGCCTCCTACAATGAGCAGTTCTTC.